The 13 T cell receptor beta chains below come from one sample, sequenced in a study of blood T cell repertoires in COVID-19. Sequencing used immunoSEQ multiplex PCR; TCRdb keeps in-frame clones, though not all of them. The sample has 130,000 or so clones; about 81% are singletons. Sequencing input: PBMCs or T cells enriched from blood (not recorded which). These receptors came from a man aged 40-55 years with acute COVID-19.

This clone was seen a few times. The chain uses TRBV12-3 or TRBV12-4 and TRBJ1-2; D perhaps matches TRBD1 (6 bases). V was cut by 3 bases and J by 6 bases, with 8 bases left in between. The CDR3 sequence is 12 residues long. CDR3 amino acids: CASSFEGDGYTF. CDR3 nucleotides: TGTGCCAGCAGTTTCGAGGGGGATGGCTACACCTTC.

The chain links TRBV27 to TRBJ1-2; D is ambiguous. Per germline, CDR1 MNHEY and CDR2 SMNVEV (reference sequence). Between the trimmed V and J ends, which lost 5 bases and 5 bases, there was a span of 15 bases. This CDR3 spans 14 amino acids. The CDR3 spells CASSPHNREYGYTF. The CDR3 nucleotides are TGTGCCAGCAGTCCACATAATCGGGAGTATGGCTACACCTTC.

This clone was detected only once. The J gene is TRBJ2-1, the V gene TRBV11-1; TRBD2 matches 8 bases. J gave up 0 bases and V 7 bases, and 5 bases lay outside the gene matches. This CDR3 region has 15 residues. Per the germline V gene, CDR1 is SGHAT and CDR2 is FQDESV (reference sequence). This CDR3 is CASNREGSSYNEQFF. In nucleotides, the CDR3 is TGTGCCAGCAACCGGGAGGGTAGCTCCTACAATGAGCAGTTCTTC. Looking up the rest from reference TRBV11-1 and TRBJ2-1 gives the full variable domain: EAEVAQSPRYKITEKSQAVAFWCDPISGHATLYWYRQILGQGPELLVQFQDESVVDDSQLPKDRFSAERLKGVDSTLKIQPAELGDSAMYLCASNREGSSYNEQFFGPGTRLTVL.

The rearrangement links TRBV5-6 to TRBJ2-3; 13 bases are shared with TRBD2. The J segment lost 6 bases and the V segment lost 3 bases, leaving 7 bases of the junction unmatched. Germline V gives CDR1 SGHDT, CDR2 YYEEEE. CDR3 length: 16 residues. The DNA of the CDR3 is TGTGCCAGCAGCTCCTTACTAGCGGGAGGGCACGATACGCAGTATTTT. Residues: CASSSLLAGGHDTQYF.

This chain uses TRBV19 with TRBJ1-6; the D gene is possibly TRBD1 (6 bases). Germline-derived CDR1 and CDR2 are LNHDA and SQIVND (reference sequence). This CDR3 contains 17 residues. Trimming left V 5 bases short and J 4 bases short, with 18 bases between. The CDR3 coding sequence is TGTGCCAGTAGTCCTCAACAGGGAGCGGGGTATAATTCACCCCTCCACTTT. This translates into CASSPQQGAGYNSPLHF.

The genes are TRBV28 and TRBJ1-6; D unresolved. Germline V gives CDR1 MDHEN, CDR2 SYDVKM. V gave up 4 bases and J gave up 15 bases, with 13 bases separating them. The CDR3 consists of 12 residues. The chain's CDR3 is CASSSTTSLLHF. The CDR3 coding sequence is TGTGCCAGCAGTTCCACGACATCCCTCCTCCACTTT. The entire variable domain, with the rest obtained from reference TRBV28 and TRBJ1-6, is as follows: DVKVTQSSRYLVKRTGEKVFLECVQDMDHENMFWYRQDPGLGLRLIYFSYDVKMKEKGDIPEGYSVSREKKERFSLILESASTNQTSMYLCASSSTTSLLHFGNGTRLTVT.

The rearrangement links TRBV6-5 to TRBJ2-7; tentatively, D is TRBD2 (6 bases). Germline CDR1 reads MNHEY; CDR2 reads SVGAGI. The CDR3 length is 12 residues. The V and J ends lost 6 bases and 0 bases respectively, with 6 bases between them. The CDR3: CASRDYSYEQYF. Here the CDR3 DNA reads TGTGCCAGCAGGGACTACTCCTACGAGCAGTACTTC.

This clone was recorded only once. This chain links TRBV27 with TRBJ2-3; D is perhaps TRBD1 (5 bases). Looked up from germline, CDR1 is MNHEY and CDR2 is SMNVEV (reference sequence). The V and J ends lost 5 bases and 2 bases respectively, with 14 bases between them. The CDR3 runs to 15 residues. The CDR3 here is CASSLMTANTDTQYF. The CDR3 nucleotides read TGTGCCAGCAGTCTAATGACAGCCAACACAGATACGCAGTATTTT.

This rearrangement joins TRBV27 to TRBJ1-5; TRBD1 agrees at 8 bases. CDR3 length: 16 amino acids. The V gene's germline CDR1 is MNHEY and CDR2 SMNVEV (reference sequence). With 6 bases clipped from V and 1 base from J, the junction kept 8 bases outside the gene matches. CDR3 in DNA: TGTGCCAGCAGGCCCACAGGGGGGTTAAGCAATCAGCCCCAGCATTTT. It translates to CASRPTGGLSNQPQHF.

CDR3 sequence (DNA): TGTGCCAGCAGAGAGTCCAATCAGCCCCAGCATTTT. Protein: CASRESNQPQHF. V and J are TRBV6-5 and TRBJ1-5; no clear D. The CDR3 loop spans 12 amino acids. Germline V CDR1 and CDR2: MNHEY, SVGAGI. V shed 6 bases and J shed 3 bases, with 6 bases lying between them.

The CDR3 DNA sequence: TGTGCCAGCAGGCGCGATGGGACAGAAGGCTATGGCTACACCTTC. Protein product: CASRRDGTEGYGYTF. The chain employs TRBV6-5 and TRBJ1-2; 7 bases agree with TRBD1. The CDR3 runs 15 residues. CDR1 MNHEY and CDR2 SVGAGI come from the germline V gene. Trimming removed 6 bases from V and 4 bases from J; junction bases left unmatched: 11.

V is TRBV11-3 and J is TRBJ2-2; D is possibly TRBD1 (6 bases). CDR3 size: 18 residues. Trimming took 2 bases from V and 0 from J, leaving 16 bases between them. Germline V gene lookup returns CDR1 SGHNT and CDR2 YENEEA. The CDR3 DNA sequence: TGTGCCAGCAGCTTAAGACAGGAAGGGGCCGCGAACACCGGGGAGCTGTTTTTT. Protein: CASSLRQEGAANTGELFF.

This clone appeared a single time. Mismatch with germline at one junction end may stem from a read error. V gene TRBV28 combines with J gene TRBJ2-3; 9 bases fit TRBD2. CDR3 length: 12 amino acids. Germline V lookup: CDR1 MDHEN, CDR2 SYDVKM. DNA for the CDR3: TGTGCCAGCAGTTTATTTAGCGGGAGTTATTTGTTT. This encodes CASSLFSGSYLF.